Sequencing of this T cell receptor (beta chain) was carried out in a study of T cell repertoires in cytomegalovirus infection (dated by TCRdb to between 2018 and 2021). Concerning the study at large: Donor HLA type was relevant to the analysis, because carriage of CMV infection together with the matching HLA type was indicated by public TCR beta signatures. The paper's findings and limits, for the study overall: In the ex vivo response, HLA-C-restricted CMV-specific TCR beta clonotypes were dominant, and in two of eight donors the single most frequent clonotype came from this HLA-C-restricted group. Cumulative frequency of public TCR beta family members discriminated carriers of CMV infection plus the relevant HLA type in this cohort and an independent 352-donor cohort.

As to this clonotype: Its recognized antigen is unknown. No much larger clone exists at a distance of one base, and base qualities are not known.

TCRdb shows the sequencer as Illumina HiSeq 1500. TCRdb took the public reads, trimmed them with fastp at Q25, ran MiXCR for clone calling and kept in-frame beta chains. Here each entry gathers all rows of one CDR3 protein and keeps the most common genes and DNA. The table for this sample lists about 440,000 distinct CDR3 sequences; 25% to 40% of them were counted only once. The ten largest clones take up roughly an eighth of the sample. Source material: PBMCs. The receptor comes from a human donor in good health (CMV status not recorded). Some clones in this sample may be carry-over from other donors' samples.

The CDR3 region: CASGYGEPGEGETQYF. The DNA is as follows: TGTGCTAGTGGTTACGGGGAACCCGGGGAAGGGGAGACCCAGTACTTC. This receptor chain uses TRBV12-5 and TRBJ2-5; the D gene is perhaps TRBD2, from 5 matching bases. Taken from cysteine to phenylalanine, the CDR3 has 16 residues. The kept DNA is CDR3 alone, 48 bases in frame from the first base. CDR1 is given as LGHNT and CDR2 as FRNRAP, both from the germline V gene. Trimming removed 4 bases from V and 5 bases from J, leaving 20 bases between the germline ends.